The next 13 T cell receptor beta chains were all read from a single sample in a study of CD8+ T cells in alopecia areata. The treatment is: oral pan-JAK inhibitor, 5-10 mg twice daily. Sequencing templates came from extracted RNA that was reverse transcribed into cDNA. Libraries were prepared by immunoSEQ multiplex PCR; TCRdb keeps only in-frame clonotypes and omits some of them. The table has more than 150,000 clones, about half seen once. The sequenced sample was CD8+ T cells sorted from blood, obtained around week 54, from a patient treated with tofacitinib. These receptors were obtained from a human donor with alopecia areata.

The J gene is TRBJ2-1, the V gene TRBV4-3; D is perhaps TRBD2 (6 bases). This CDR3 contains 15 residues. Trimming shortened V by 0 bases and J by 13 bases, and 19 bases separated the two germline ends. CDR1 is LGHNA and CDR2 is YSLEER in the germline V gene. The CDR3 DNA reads TGCGCCAGCAGCCAAGATGGGGGGATGGCGTTTGAACAGTTCTTC. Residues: CASSQDGGMAFEQFF.

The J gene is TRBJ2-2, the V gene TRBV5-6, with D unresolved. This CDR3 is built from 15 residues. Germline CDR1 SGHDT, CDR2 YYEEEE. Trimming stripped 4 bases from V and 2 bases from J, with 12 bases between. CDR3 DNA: TGTGCCAGCAGCGCGATAGGGAAAAACACCGGGGAGCTGTTTTTT. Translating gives CASSAIGKNTGELFF.

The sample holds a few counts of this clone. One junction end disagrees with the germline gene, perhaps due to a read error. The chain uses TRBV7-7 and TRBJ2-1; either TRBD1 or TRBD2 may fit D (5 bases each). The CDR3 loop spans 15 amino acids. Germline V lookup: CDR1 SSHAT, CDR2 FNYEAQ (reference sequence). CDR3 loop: CASSPRISGHNEQFF. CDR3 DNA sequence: TGTGCTAGCAGCCCTCGGATCTCGGGGCACAATGAGCAGTTCTTC.

The CDR3 bases are TGTGCCAGCAGCTTAGTCCAGAGCTATGGCTACACCTTC. This gives the protein CASSLVQSYGYTF. The V gene is TRBV11-2, the J gene TRBJ1-2; D is undetermined. CDR3 size: 13 residues. From germline, CDR1 is SGHAT and CDR2 FQNNGV. V gave up 1 base and J gave up 4 bases, with 7 bases separating them.

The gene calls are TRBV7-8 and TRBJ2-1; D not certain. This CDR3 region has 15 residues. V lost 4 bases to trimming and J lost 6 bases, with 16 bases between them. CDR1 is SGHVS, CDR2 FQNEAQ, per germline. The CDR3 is CASSSRWGLGNEQFF. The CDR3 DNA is TGTGCCAGCAGCTCGAGGTGGGGTCTCGGCAATGAGCAGTTCTTC.

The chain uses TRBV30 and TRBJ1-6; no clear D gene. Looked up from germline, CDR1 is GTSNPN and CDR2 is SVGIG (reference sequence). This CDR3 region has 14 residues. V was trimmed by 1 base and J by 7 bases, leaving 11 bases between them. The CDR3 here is CAWSGGNENSPLHF. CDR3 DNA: TGTGCCTGGAGTGGGGGAAACGAAAATTCACCCCTCCACTTT.

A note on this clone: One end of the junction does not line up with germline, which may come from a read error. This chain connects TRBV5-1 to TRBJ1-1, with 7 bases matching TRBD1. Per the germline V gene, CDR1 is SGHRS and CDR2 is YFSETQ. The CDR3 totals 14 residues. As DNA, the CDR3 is TGCGCCAGCACCTTGGGGGACAGATACACTGAAGCTTTCTTT. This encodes CASTLGDRYTEAFF.

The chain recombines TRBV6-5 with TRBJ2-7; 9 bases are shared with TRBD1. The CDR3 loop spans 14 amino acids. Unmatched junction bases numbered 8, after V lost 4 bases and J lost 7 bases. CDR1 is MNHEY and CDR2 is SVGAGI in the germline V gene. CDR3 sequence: CASSWGQGSQEQYF. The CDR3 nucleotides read TGTGCCAGCAGTTGGGGACAGGGAAGTCAGGAGCAGTACTTC.

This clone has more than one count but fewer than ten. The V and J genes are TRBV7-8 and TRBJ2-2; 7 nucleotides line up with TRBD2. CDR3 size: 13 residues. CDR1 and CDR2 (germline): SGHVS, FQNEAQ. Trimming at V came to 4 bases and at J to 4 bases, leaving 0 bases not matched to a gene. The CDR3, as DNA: TGTGCCAGCAGCTCGGGAGGCACCGGGGAGCTGTTTTTT. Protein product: CASSSGGTGELFF.

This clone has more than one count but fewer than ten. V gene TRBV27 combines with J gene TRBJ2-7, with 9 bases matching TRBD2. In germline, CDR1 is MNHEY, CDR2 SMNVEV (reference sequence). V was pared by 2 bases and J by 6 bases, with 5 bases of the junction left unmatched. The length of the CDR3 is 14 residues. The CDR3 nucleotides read TGTGCCAGCAGTTTAGCGGGGGGGCCGGTCGAGCAGTACTTC. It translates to CASSLAGGPVEQYF.

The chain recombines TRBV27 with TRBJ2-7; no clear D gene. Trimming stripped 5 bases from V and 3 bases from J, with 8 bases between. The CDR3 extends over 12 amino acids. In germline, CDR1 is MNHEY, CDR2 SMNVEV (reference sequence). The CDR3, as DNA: TGTGCCAGCAGTGCAAACAGCTACGAGCAGTACTTC. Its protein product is CASSANSYEQYF.

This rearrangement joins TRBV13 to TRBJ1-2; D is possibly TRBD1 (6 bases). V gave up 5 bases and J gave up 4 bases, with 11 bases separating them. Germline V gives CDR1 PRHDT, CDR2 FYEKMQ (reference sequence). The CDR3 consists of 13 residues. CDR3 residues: CASSPGATYGYTF. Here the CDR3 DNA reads TGTGCCAGCAGCCCGGGGGCTACCTATGGCTACACCTTC.

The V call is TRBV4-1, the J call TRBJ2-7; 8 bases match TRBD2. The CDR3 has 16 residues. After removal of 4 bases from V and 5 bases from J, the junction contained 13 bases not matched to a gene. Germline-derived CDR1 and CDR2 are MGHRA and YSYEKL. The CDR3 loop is CASSPRSGGVLNEQYF. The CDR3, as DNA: TGCGCCAGCAGCCCGCGGAGCGGGGGCGTTTTGAACGAGCAGTACTTC.